This TCR beta chain was obtained from a study of a mutant IDH1 vaccine in newly diagnosed glioma. Study details: Vaccines began 4-6 weeks after radiotherapy alone, or with temozolomide cycles.

Generated by immunoSEQ multiplex PCR, the TCRdb table keeps only in-frame clones and is missing some. This table has some 62,000 clones, roughly 80% appearing once. As regards this clone: Its antigen is unidentified.

From germline, CDR1 is GTSNPN and CDR2 SVGIG (reference sequence). There are 16 residues in the CDR3. The V and J ends lost 1 base and 4 bases, in that order; junction bases with no gene match: 12. As to time point: week 47, end of study. All doses held 300 ug of mutant IDH1 20-mer peptide, with topical imiquimod. New WHO grade 3 or 4 astrocytomas that were IDH1-mutant and ATRX-lost had been found in donors. The chain recombines TRBV30 with TRBJ1-1; 7 bases align to TRBD1. Sequencing used PBMCs, obtained from a glioma patient whose treatment included an IDH1 peptide vaccine. This receptor was identified in a man aged 25-45 years with glioma. CDR3 amino acids: CAWSALSRQGGTEAFF. Written as DNA, the CDR3 is TGTGCCTGGAGTGCTCTCTCCCGACAGGGAGGCACTGAAGCTTTCTTT.